This T cell receptor beta chain was observed in a study of T cell repertoires in ileal Crohn's disease. Study background: Every patient was operated on for stricturing (roughly 61%) or penetrating (approximately 40%) complications. The M6 sample came from neoterminal ileum during colonoscopy after surgery.

Approximately 550 nanograms of biopsy DNA per sample underwent TCRB immunosequencing. Data came from immunoSEQ multiplex PCR; TCRdb stores just in-frame clones and leaves some out. Of roughly 62,000 clones in the sample, roughly nine tenths are singletons; the top ten hold around 2.1%. Time point given: neoterminal ileum biopsy at postoperative endoscopy, about 6 months after surgery. Germline trimming cut 5 bases from V and 0 bases from J; bases unmatched to any gene: 9. Germline-derived CDR1 and CDR2 are MNHEY and SMNVEV (reference sequence). The length of the CDR3 is 17 residues. This sequence joins TRBV27 and TRBJ1-5; 8 nucleotides align to TRBD1. Sample: ileal tissue. The clonotype was recovered from an adult with Crohn's disease. CDR3 nucleotide sequence: TGTGCCAGCAGTACTATACAGGGGGGGATTAGCAATCAGCCCCAGCATTTT. Residues: CASSTIQGGISNQPQHF.